These 13 T cell receptor beta chains were all obtained from the same sample, sequenced in a study of monozygotic twins with inflammatory bowel disease. TCRdb re-called the 5' RACE reads and gives one entry per CDR3 protein, without DNA. This sample's table reports approximately 400,000 distinct CDR3 sequences. The sequencing input was blood. The receptors come from a human donor with ulcerative colitis or Crohn's disease, or a healthy co-twin of an affected twin (not recorded which).

CDR3 region: CSARLAGGLGEQYF. The chain recombines TRBV20-1 with TRBJ2-7; TCRdb names TRBD1, which stays unverified in the absence of DNA. This CDR3 spans 14 amino acids. CDR1 and CDR2 from the germline V gene are DFQATT and SNEGSKA (reference sequence).

This chain connects TRBV12-3 or TRBV12-4 to TRBJ1-2; the D gene TCRdb calls, TRBD1, cannot be checked with no DNA. This CDR3 has 13 residues. The CDR3 loop is CASSLGPGEGYTF.

The chain couples TRBV2 to TRBJ2-5. The CDR3 contains 12 residues. Germline CDR1 reads SNHLY; CDR2 reads FYNNEI. CDR3 residues: CASNVKLETQYF.

The chain has TRBV5-4 and TRBJ2-3; lacking DNA, the TRBD1 call made by TCRdb goes unchecked. CDR3 length: 13 amino acids. Germline V gene data show CDR1 as SGHNT and CDR2 as YYREEE (reference sequence). The CDR3 sequence is CASSLLPGDTQYF.

The chain uses TRBV20-1 and TRBJ2-3. The CDR3 runs to 13 residues. The germline V gene has CDR1 DFQATT and CDR2 SNEGSKA (reference sequence). The CDR3 protein is CSARSLRADTQYF.

The gene calls are TRBV28 and TRBJ2-7; TCRdb picks TRBD1, but there is no DNA to check that call. Germline CDR1 MDHEN, CDR2 SYDVKM. The CDR3 totals 14 residues. The CDR3 region is CASSLTGGRNEQYF.

This rearrangement joins TRBV4-1 to TRBJ2-7. Germline CDR1 is MGHRA and CDR2 is YSYEKL. The CDR3 has 13 amino acids. This CDR3 reads CASQDRSSYEQYF.

This chain connects TRBV6-1 to TRBJ2-7; as DNA is missing, the TRBD2 call by TCRdb cannot be tested. This CDR3 has 15 residues. The germline gives CDR1 MNHNS, CDR2 SASEGT. The CDR3 is CASSGWTSGDYEQYF.

The chain joins TRBV11-2 to TRBJ2-1; no DNA is available, so the TRBD1 call from TCRdb remains unchecked. The CDR3 length is 13 residues. Germline CDR1 reads SGHAT; CDR2 reads FQNNGV. The CDR3 region is CASSLEVQGAITF.

The chain joins TRBV5-1 to TRBJ1-2. Germline lookup yields CDR1 SGHRS and CDR2 YFSETQ. The CDR3 consists of 11 residues. The CDR3 sequence is CASSPGNGYTF.

The rearrangement joins TRBV2 to TRBJ2-7; no DNA is available, so the TRBD1 call from TCRdb remains unchecked. Germline CDR1 reads SNHLY; CDR2 reads FYNNEI. The CDR3 is 13 residues long. The CDR3 is CASSGQGAGEQYF. Full variable domain (missing parts from reference TRBV2 and TRBJ2-7): EPEVTQTPSHQVTQMGQEVILRCVPISNHLYFYWYRQILGQKVEFLVSFYNNEISEKSEIFDDQFSVERPDGSNFTLKIRSTKLEDSAMYFCASSGQGAGEQYFGPGTRLTVT.

The chain uses TRBV20-1 and TRBJ2-1; the D call from TCRdb, TRBD1, cannot be confirmed without DNA. Germline CDR1 reads DFQATT; CDR2 reads SNEGSKA (reference sequence). The CDR3 sequence is 15 residues long. The CDR3 sequence: CSAKGGSGSYNEQFF.

Here the CDR3 reads CASSSRDRSSYEQYF. The chain links TRBV7-9 to TRBJ2-7; TCRdb reports TRBD1, a call that lacks DNA to check it against. Germline CDR1 and CDR2: SEHNR and FQNEAQ (reference sequence). The CDR3 runs 15 residues.